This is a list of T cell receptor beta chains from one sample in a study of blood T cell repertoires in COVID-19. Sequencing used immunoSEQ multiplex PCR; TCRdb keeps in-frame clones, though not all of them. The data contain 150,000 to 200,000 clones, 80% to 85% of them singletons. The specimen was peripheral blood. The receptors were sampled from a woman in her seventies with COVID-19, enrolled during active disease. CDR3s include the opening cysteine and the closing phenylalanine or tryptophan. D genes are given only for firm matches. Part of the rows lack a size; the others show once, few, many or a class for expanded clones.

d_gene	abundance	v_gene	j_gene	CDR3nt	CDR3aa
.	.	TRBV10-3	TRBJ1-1	TGTGCCATCACAGGTTCCATGAACACTGAAGCTTTCTTT	CAITGSMNTEAFF
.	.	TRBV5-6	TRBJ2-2	TGTGCCAGCAGCTTATCGGGAGTATTATTTGGGGAGCTGTTTTTT	CASSLSGVLFGELFF
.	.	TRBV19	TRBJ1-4	TGTGCCAGTACCGGGTCGGAATCCTTAGAAAAACTGTTTTTT	CASTGSESLEKLFF
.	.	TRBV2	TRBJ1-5	TGTGCCAGCAGTGACGAGGGCCAGATCAGGGGTCAGCCCCAGCATTTT	CASSDEGQIRGQPQHF
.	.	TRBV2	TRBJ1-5	TGTGCCCGCAAGGGGGGGGGCGGCACCGGTGGACAGCCCCAGCATTTT	CARKGGGGTGGQPQHF
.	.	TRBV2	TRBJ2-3	TGTGCCAGCAGCAGGCAAAAGGGCACAGATACGCAGTATTTT	CASSRQKGTDTQYF
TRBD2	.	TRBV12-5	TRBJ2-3	TGTGCTAGTGGTTTGGCTACGGGACTAGCGGGCGCCACAGATACGCAGTATTTT	CASGLATGLAGATDTQYF
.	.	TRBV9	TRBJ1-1	TGTGCCAGCAGCGTAGCCAGGGACACTGAAGCTTTCTTT	CASSVARDTEAFF
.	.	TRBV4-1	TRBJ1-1	TGCGCCAGCAGCCCACCGCGAGTCGCTGGCACTGAAGCTTTCTTT	CASSPPRVAGTEAFF
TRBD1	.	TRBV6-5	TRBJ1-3	TGTGCCAGCAGCAGCTACAGGGGCAATTTAAACACCATATATTTT	CASSSYRGNLNTIYF
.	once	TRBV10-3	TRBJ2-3	TGTGCCATCAGTGAGGGACTAAACACAGATACGCAGTATTTT	CAISEGLNTDTQYF
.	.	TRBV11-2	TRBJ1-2	TGTGCCAGCAGCTTCGGAGGGAATGGCTACACCTTC	CASSFGGNGYTF
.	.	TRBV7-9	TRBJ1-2	TGTGCCAGCAGCTTGGAGGGTTTTGGGAACTATGGCTACACCTTC	CASSLEGFGNYGYTF
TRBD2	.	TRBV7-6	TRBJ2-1	TGTGCCAGCAGCTCGAACGAACGGGTAGCGGGAGAGCAGTTCTTC	CASSSNERVAGEQFF
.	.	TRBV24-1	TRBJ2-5	TGTGCCACCAGTGACCCCACAGGGGGAGGGGAGACCCAGTACTTC	CATSDPTGGGETQYF
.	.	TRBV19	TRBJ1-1	TGTGCCAGTAGCGCGACAGTGAACACTGAAGCTTTCTTT	CASSATVNTEAFF
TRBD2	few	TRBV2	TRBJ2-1	TGTGCCACCAGAAAGCGGGACTGGCAGTTCTTC	CATRKRDWQFF
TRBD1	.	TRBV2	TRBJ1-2	TGTGCCAGCAGATCTAAGTCGACAGGGGACTATGGCTACACCTTC	CASRSKSTGDYGYTF
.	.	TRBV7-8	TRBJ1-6	TGTGCCAGCAGCTTCCCAGGAAATTCACCCCTCCACTTT	CASSFPGNSPLHF
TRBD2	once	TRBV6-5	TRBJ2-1	TGTGCCAGCAGTTACTCTTCCCGCGGGGGGGCCGGTGAGCAGTTCTTC	CASSYSSRGGAGEQFF
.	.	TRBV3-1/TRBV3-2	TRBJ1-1	TGTGCCAGCAGCCAAGACACTGGGGCAAGTTGGACTGAAGCTTTCTTT	CASSQDTGASWTEAFF
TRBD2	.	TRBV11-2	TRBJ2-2	TGTGCCAGCAGCTCCCCTAGCGGGGGGGACACCGGGGAGCTGTTTTTT	CASSSPSGGDTGELFF
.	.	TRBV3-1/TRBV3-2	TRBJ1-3	TGTGCCAGCAGCCAACGGGGAAACACCATATATTTT	CASSQRGNTIYF
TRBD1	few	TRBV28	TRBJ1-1	TGTGCCAGCAGTACGACAGGGGGCATGGCTGAAGCTTTCTTT	CASSTTGGMAEAFF
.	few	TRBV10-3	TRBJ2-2	TGTGCCACAGCGCTCATGGCCGGGGAGCTGTTTTTT	CATALMAGELFF
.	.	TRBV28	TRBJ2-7	TGTGCCAGCAGCCGGACCGGGACACCTTCCTACGAGCAGTACTTC	CASSRTGTPSYEQYF
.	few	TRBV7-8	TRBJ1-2	TGTGCCAGCACCACAGGAGGGATGTATGGCTACACCTTC	CASTTGGMYGYTF
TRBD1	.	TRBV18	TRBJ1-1	TGTGCCAGCTCACTCCGGGACAGGGGGGGAACGAACACTGAAGCTTTCTTT	CASSLRDRGGTNTEAFF
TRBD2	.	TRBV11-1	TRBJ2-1	TGTGCCAGCAGCTTTTGGGGGAGGGATAATGAGCAGTTCTTC	CASSFWGRDNEQFF
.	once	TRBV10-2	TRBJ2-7	TGCGCCAGCAGTGAGTCAGCACCCGAGCAGTACTTC	CASSESAPEQYF
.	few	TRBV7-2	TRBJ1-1	TGTGCCAGCAGGTTAGACGGTTTCGGCACTGAAGCTTTCTTT	CASRLDGFGTEAFF
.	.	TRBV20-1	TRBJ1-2	TGCAGTGCTATGTCCGTAGATGGCTACACCTTC	CSAMSVDGYTF
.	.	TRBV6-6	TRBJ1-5	TGTGCCAGCAGGTTACAGGGAGACAATCAGCCCCAGCATTTT	CASRLQGDNQPQHF
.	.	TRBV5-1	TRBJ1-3	TGCGCCAGCAGCTTGGGGAGGTCATCTGGAAACACCATATATTTT	CASSLGRSSGNTIYF
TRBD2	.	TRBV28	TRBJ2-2	TGTGCCGGCAGTACCACGGAGCGGGGTAACACCGGGGAGCTGTTTTTT	CAGSTTERGNTGELFF
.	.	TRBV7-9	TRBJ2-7	TGTGCCAGCAGCTTTACACTAGGCACGCAGTACTTC	CASSFTLGTQYF
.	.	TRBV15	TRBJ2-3	TGTGCCACCAGCAGACCCCGGGACTGGGATACGCAGTATTTT	CATSRPRDWDTQYF
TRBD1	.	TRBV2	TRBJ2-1	TGTGCCAGCAGTGAAAGGGGGCAGCTCTACAATGAGCAGTTCTTC	CASSERGQLYNEQFF
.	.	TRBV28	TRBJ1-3	TGTGCCAGCAGGCCTGGGGGGGCTACTGGAAACACCATATATTTT	CASRPGGATGNTIYF
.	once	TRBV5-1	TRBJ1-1	TGCGCCAGCAGCTTGGCGGGATACACTGAAGCTTTCTTT	CASSLAGYTEAFF
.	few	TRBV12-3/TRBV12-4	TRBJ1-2	TGTGCCAGCAGTTTAAATGAGGGAACGAGATACACCTTC	CASSLNEGTRYTF